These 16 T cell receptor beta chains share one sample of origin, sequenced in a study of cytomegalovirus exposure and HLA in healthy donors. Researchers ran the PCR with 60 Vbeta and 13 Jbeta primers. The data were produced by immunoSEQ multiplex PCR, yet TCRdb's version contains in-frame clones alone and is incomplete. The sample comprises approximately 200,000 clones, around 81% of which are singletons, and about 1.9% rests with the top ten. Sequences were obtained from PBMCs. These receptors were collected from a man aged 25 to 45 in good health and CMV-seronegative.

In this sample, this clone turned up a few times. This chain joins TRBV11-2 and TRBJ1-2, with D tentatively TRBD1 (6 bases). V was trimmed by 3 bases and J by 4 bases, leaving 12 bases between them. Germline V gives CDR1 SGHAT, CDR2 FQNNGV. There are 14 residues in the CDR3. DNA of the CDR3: TGTGCCAGCAGCTTCGGGGGGGCTTTCTATGGCTACACCTTC. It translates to CASSFGGAFYGYTF.

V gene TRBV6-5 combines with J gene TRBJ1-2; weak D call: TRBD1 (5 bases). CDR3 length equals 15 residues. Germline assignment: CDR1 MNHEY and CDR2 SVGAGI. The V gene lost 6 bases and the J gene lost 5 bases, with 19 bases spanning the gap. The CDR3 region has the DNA TGTGCCAGCAGGGGGGGGACCGGCGGAATTTATGGCTACACCTTC. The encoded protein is CASRGGTGGIYGYTF.

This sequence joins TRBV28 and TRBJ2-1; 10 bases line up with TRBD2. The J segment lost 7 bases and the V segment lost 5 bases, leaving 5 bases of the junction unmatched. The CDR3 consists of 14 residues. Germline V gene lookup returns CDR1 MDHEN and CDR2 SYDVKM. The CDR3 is CASSTSGKANEQFF. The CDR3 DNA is TGTGCCAGCAGTACTAGCGGGAAAGCAAATGAGCAGTTCTTC.

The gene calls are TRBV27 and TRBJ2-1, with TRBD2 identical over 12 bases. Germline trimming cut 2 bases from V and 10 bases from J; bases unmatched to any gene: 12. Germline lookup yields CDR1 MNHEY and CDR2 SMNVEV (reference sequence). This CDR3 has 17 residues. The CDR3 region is CASSLLAGGPFPPEQFF. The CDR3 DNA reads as TGTGCCAGCAGTTTACTAGCGGGAGGGCCCTTCCCCCCCGAGCAGTTCTTC.

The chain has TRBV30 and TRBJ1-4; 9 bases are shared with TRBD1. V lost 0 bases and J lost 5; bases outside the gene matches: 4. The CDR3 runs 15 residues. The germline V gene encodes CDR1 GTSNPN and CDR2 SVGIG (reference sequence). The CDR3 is CAWSVKTGGNEKLFF. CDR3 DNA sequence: TGTGCCTGGAGTGTCAAGACAGGGGGGAATGAAAAACTGTTTTTT.

CDR3 loop: CATPRDTLGRELFF. In nucleotides, the CDR3 is TGTGCCACCCCCCGGGACACCCTGGGAAGGGAGCTGTTTTTT. The rearrangement uses TRBV2 and TRBJ2-2; maybe TRBD1 (6 bases). This CDR3 contains 14 residues. Trimming left V 10 bases short and J 9 bases short, with 21 bases between. Germline V gives CDR1 SNHLY, CDR2 FYNNEI.

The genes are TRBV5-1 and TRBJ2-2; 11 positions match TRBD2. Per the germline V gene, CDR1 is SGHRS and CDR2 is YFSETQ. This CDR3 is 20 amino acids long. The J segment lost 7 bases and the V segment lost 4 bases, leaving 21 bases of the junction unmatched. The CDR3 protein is CASSPSPPAGLAGGIGELFF. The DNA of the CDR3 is TGCGCCAGCAGCCCTTCCCCCCCGGCGGGTCTAGCGGGAGGAATCGGGGAGCTGTTTTTT.

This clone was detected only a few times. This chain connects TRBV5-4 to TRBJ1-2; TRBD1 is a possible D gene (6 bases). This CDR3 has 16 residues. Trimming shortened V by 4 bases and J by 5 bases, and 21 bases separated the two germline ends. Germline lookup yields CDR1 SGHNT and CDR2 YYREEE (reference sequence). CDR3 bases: TGTGCCAGCAGCCCGAGGGACACAGCCCCCTATTATGGCTACACCTTC. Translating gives CASSPRDTAPYYGYTF.

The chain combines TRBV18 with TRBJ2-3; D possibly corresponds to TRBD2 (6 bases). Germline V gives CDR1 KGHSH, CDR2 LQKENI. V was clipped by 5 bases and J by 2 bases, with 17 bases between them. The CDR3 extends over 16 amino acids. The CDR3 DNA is TGTGCCAGCTCAGCGACCGGGACTCGATTCACAGATACGCAGTATTTT. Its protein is CASSATGTRFTDTQYF. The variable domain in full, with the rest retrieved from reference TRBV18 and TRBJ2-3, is NAGVMQNPRHLVRRRGQEARLRCSPMKGHSHVYWYRQLPEEGLKFMVYLQKENIIDESGMPKERFSAEFPKEGPSILRIQQVVRGDSAAYFCASSATGTRFTDTQYFGPGTRLTVL.

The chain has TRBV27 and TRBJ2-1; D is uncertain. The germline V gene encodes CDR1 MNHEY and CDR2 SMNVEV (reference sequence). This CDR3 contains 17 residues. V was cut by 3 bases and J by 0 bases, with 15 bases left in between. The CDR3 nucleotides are TGTGCCAGCAGTTTGGTTTTAAGAAAGAGCTCCTACAATGAGCAGTTCTTC. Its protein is CASSLVLRKSSYNEQFF.

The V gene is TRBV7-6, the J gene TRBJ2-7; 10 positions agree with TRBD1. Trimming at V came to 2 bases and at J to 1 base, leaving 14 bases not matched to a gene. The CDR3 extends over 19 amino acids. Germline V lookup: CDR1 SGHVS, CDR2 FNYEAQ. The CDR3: CASSLPAGPEGQGSYEQYF. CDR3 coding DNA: TGTGCCAGCAGCTTACCCGCCGGGCCCGAGGGACAGGGGTCCTACGAGCAGTACTTC. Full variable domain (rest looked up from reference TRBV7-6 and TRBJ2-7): GAGVSQSPRYKVTKRGQDVALRCDPISGHVSLYWYRQALGQGPEFLTYFNYEAQQDKSGLPNDRFSAERPEGSISTLTIQRTEQRDSAMYRCASSLPAGPEGQGSYEQYFGPGTRLTVT.

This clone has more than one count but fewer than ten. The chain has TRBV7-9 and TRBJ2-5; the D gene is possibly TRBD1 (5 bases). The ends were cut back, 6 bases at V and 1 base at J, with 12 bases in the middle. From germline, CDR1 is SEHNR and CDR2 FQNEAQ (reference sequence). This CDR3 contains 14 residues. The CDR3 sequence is CASSFDRIQETQYF. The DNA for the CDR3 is TGTGCCAGCAGTTTCGACAGAATCCAAGAGACCCAGTACTTC.

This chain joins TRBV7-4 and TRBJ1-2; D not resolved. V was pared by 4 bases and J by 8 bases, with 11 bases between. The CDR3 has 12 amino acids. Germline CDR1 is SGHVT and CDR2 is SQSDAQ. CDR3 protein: CASSCYLEGYTF. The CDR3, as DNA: TGTGCCAGCAGCTGCTACCTCGAGGGCTACACCTTC.

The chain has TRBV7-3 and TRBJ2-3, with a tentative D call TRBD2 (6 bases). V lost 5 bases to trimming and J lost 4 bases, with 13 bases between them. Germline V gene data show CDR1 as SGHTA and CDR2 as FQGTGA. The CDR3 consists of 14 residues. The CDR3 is CASSPHWGADTQYF. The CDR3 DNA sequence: TGTGCCAGCAGCCCCCATTGGGGGGCAGATACGCAGTATTTT.

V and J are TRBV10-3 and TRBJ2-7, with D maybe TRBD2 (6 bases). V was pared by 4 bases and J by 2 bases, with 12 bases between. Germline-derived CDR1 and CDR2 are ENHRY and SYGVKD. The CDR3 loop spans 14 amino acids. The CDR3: CAISVGGDPYEQYF. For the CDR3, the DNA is TGTGCCATCAGTGTAGGAGGGGACCCCTACGAGCAGTACTTC.

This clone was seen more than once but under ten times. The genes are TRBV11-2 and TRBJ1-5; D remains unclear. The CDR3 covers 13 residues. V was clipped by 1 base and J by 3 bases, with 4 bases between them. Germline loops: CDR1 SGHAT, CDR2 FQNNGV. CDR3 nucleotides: TGTGCCAGCAGCTTAGGACTCAATCAGCCCCAGCATTTT. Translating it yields CASSLGLNQPQHF. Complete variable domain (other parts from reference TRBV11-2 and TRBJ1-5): EAGVAQSPRYKIIEKRQSVAFWCNPISGHATLYWYQQILGQGPKLLIQFQNNGVVDDSQLPKDRFSAERLKGVDSTLKIQPAKLEDSAVYLCASSLGLNQPQHFGDGTRLSIL.